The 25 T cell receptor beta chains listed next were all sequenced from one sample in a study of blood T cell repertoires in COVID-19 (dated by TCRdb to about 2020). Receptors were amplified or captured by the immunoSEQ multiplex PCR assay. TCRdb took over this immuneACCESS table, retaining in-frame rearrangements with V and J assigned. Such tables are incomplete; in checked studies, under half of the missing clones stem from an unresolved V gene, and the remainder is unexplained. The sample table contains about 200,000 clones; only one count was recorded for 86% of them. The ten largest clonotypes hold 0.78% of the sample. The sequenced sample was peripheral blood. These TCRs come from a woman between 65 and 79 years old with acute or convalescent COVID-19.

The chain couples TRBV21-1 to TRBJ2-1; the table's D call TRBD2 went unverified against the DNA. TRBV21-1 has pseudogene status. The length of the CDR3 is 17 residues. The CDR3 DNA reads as TGTGCCAGCAGCATGACTAGCGGGAGGAAGGGCTACAATGAGCAGTTCTTC. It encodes CASSMTSGRKGYNEQFF.

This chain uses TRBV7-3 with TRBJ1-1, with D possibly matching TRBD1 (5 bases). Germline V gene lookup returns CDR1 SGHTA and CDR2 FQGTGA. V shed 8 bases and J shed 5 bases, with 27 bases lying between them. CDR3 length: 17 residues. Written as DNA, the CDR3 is TGTGCCAGCCAGCAGCGGGGACTCGTTACAGGAATGACTGAAGCTTTCTTT. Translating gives CASQQRGLVTGMTEAFF.

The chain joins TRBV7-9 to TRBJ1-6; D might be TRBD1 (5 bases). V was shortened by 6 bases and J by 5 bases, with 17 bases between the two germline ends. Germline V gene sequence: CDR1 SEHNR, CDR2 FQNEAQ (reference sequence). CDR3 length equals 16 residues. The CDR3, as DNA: TGTGCCAGCAGATCCCTTGACAGTACGGATAATTCACCCCTCCACTTT. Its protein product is CASRSLDSTDNSPLHF.

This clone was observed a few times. The CDR3 loop reads CASSLRTDNSPLHF. In nucleotides, the CDR3 is TGTGCCAGCAGCCTCAGGACAGATAATTCACCCCTCCACTTT. The chain links TRBV3-1 (or the pseudogene TRBV3-2) to TRBJ1-6, with D possibly TRBD1 on 6 matching bases. The CDR3 has 14 residues. V lost 4 bases and J 5 bases, leaving 9 bases between the germline ends. Germline V CDR1 and CDR2: LGHDT, YNNKEL (reference sequence).

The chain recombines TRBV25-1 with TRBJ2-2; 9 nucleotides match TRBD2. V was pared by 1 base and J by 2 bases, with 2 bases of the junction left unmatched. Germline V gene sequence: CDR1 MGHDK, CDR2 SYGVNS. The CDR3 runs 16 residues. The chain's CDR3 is CASSELAGANTGELFF. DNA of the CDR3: TGTGCCAGCAGTGAATTAGCGGGAGCTAACACCGGGGAGCTGTTTTTT.

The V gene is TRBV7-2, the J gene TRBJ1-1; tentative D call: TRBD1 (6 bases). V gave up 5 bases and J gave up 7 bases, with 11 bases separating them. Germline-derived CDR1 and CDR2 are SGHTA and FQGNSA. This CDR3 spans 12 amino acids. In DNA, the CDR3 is TGTGCCAGCAGCACCCGGACAGTTGAAGCTTTCTTT. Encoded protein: CASSTRTVEAFF.

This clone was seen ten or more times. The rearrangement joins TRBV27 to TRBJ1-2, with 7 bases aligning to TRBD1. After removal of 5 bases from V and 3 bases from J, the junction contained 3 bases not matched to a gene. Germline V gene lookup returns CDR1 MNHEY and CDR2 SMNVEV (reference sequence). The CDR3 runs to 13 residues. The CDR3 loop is CASSPGQYYGYTF. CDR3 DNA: TGTGCCAGCAGTCCGGGACAGTACTATGGCTACACCTTC.

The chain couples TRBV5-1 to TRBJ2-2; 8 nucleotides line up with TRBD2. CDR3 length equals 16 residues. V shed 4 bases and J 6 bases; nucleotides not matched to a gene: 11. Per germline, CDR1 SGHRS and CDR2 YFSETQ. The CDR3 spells CASSPGSGRRAGELFF. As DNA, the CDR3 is TGCGCCAGCAGCCCGGGGAGCGGGAGACGGGCCGGGGAGCTGTTTTTT.

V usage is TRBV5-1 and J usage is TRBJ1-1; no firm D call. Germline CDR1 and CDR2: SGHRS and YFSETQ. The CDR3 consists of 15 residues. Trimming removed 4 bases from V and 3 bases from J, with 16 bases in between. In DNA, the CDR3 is TGCGCCAGCAGCGAACGCGTCGGAGGGCACACTGAAGCTTTCTTT. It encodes CASSERVGGHTEAFF.

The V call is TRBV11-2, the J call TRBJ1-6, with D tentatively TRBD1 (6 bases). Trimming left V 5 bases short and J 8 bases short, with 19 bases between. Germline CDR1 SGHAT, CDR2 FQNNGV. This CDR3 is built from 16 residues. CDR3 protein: CASSLVSGTFDSPLHF. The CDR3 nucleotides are TGTGCCAGCAGCCTAGTATCCGGGACATTCGATTCACCCCTCCACTTT.

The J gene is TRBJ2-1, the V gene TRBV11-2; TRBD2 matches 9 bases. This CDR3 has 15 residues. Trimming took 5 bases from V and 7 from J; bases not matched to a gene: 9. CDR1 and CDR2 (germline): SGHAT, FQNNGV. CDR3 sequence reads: CASSRQLAGWNEQFF. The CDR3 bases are TGTGCCAGCAGCCGCCAGCTAGCGGGGTGGAATGAGCAGTTCTTC.

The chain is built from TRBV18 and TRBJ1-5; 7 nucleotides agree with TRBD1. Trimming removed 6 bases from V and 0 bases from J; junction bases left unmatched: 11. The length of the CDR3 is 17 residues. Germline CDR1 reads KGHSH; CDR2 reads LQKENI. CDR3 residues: CASSLRPGTVSNQPQHF. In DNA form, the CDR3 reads TGTGCCAGCTCCCTGAGGCCTGGGACAGTTAGCAATCAGCCCCAGCATTTT.

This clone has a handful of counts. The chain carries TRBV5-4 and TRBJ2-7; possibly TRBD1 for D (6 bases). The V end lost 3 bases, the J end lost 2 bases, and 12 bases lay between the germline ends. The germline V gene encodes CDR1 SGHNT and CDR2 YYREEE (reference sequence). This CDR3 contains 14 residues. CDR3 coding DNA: TGTGCCAGCAGCTCACAGGGATCTACCTACGAGCAGTACTTC. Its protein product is CASSSQGSTYEQYF. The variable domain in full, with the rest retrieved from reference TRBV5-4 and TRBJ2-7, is ETGVTQSPTHLIKTRGQQVTLRCSSQSGHNTVSWYQQALGQGPQFIFQYYREEENGRGNFPPRFSGLQFPNYSSELNVNALELDDSALYLCASSSQGSTYEQYFGPGTRLTVT.

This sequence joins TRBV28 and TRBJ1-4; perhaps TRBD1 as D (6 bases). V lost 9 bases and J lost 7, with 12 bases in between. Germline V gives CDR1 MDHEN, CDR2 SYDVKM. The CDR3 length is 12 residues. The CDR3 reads CARPGAGEKLFF. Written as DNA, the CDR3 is TGTGCCAGGCCAGGGGCGGGTGAAAAACTGTTTTTT. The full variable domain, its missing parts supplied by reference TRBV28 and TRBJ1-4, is DVKVTQSSRYLVKRTGEKVFLECVQDMDHENMFWYRQDPGLGLRLIYFSYDVKMKEKGDIPEGYSVSREKKERFSLILESASTNQTSMYLCARPGAGEKLFFGSGTQLSVL.

The CDR3 nucleotides read TGTGCCAGCAGTGGGCCCCGGGGAAACACCATATATTTT. This codes for CASSGPRGNTIYF. The rearrangement uses TRBV28 and TRBJ1-3; D gene uncertain. The germline V gene encodes CDR1 MDHEN and CDR2 SYDVKM. The CDR3 is 13 amino acids. The V gene lost 5 bases and the J gene lost 4 bases, with 9 bases spanning the gap. The variable domain in full, completed from reference TRBV28 and TRBJ1-3, reads DVKVTQSSRYLVKRTGEKVFLECVQDMDHENMFWYRQDPGLGLRLIYFSYDVKMKEKGDIPEGYSVSREKKERFSLILESASTNQTSMYLCASSGPRGNTIYFGEGSWLTVV.

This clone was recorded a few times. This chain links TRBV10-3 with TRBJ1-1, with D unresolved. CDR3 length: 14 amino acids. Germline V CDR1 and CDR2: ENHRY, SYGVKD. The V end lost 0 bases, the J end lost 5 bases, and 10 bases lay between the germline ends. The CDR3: CAISESTSVTEAFF. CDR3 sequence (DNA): TGTGCCATCAGTGAGTCGACTAGCGTGACTGAAGCTTTCTTT.

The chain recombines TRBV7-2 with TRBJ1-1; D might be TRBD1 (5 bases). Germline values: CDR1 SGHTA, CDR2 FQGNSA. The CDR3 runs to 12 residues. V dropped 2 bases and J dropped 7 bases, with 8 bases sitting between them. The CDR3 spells CASSLSRVEAFF. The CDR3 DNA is TGTGCCAGCAGCTTATCCAGGGTTGAAGCTTTCTTT.

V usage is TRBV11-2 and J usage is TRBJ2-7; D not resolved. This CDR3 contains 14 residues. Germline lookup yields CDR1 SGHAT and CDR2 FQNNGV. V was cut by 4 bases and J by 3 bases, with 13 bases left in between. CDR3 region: CASSSTTWNYEQYF. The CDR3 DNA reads TGTGCCAGCAGCTCTACGACATGGAACTACGAGCAGTACTTC. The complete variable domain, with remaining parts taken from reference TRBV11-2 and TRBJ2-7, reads EAGVAQSPRYKIIEKRQSVAFWCNPISGHATLYWYQQILGQGPKLLIQFQNNGVVDDSQLPKDRFSAERLKGVDSTLKIQPAKLEDSAVYLCASSSTTWNYEQYFGPGTRLTVT.

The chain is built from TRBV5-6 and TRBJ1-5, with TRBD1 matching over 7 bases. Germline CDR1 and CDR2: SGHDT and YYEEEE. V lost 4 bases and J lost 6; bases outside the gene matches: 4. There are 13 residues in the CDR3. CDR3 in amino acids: CASSQTGTQPQHF. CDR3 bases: TGTGCCAGCAGCCAGACAGGGACTCAGCCCCAGCATTTT.

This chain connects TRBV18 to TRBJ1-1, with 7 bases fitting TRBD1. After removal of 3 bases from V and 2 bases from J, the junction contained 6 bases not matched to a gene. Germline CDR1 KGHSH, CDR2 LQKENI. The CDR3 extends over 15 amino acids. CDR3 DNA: TGTGCCAGCTCACCGGGACAGCGCGGCAACACTGAAGCTTTCTTT. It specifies CASSPGQRGNTEAFF.

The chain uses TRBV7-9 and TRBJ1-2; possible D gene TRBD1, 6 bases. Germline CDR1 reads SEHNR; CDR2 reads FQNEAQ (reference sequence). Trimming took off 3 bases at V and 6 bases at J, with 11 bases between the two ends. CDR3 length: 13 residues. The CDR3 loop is CASSFSGVNGYTF. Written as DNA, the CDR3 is TGTGCCAGCAGCTTTTCAGGGGTCAATGGCTACACCTTC.

CDR3: CATSDLLGLNNEQFF. Here the CDR3 DNA reads TGTGCCACCAGTGATTTGTTGGGACTGAACAATGAGCAGTTCTTC. This chain uses TRBV24-1 with TRBJ2-1, with D possibly being TRBD2 (6 bases). CDR3 length: 15 amino acids. Germline V gene sequence: CDR1 KGHDR, CDR2 SFDVKD. V shed 0 bases and J shed 5 bases, with 10 bases lying between them.

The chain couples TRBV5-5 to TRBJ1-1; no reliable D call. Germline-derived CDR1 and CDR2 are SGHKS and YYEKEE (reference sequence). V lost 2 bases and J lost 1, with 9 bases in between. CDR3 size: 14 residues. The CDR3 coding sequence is TGTGCCAGCAGCTTCTATTCCACGAACACTGAAGCTTTCTTT. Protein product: CASSFYSTNTEAFF.

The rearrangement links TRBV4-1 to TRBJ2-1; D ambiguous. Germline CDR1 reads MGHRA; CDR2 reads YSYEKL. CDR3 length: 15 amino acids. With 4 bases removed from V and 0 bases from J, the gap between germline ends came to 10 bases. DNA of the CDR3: TGCGCCAGCAGCCCTAGACCCGACTCCTACAATGAGCAGTTCTTC. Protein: CASSPRPDSYNEQFF.

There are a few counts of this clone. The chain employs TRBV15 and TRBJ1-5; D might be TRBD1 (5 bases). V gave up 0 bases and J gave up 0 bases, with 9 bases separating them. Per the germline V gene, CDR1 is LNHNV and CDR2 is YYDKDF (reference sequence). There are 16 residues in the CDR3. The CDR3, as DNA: TGTGCCACCAGCAGAGATGGACAACATAGCAATCAGCCCCAGCATTTT. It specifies CATSRDGQHSNQPQHF. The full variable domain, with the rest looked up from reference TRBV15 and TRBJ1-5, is DAMVIQNPRYQVTQFGKPVTLSCSQTLNHNVMYWYQQKSSQAPKLLFHYYDKDFNNEADTPDNFQSRRPNTSFCFLDIRSPGLGDTAMYLCATSRDGQHSNQPQHFGDGTRLSIL.